This section outlines one T cell receptor (beta chain) sequence together with its context. The antigen it binds to is not known. Per-base qualities were not stored, and no clone one base away is much larger. Samples from volunteer blood donors who had recovered from COVID-19 were contributed by a second Seattle source. Whole blood was collected in K2EDTA tubes by collaborating institutions according to the institutions' own protocols. For TCRbeta analysis, collaborators shipped samples as frozen whole blood, isolated PBMCs, or DNA extracted from either of those sample types. The CDR3, cysteine through phenylalanine, is 15 amino acids long. Only the CDR3 portion is preserved as DNA: 45 bases, with reading frame beginning at the first base. CDR1 and CDR2, looked up from the germline V gene, are SGHTA and FQGTGA. V is clipped by 1 base and J by 3 bases, and the sequence between their germline boundaries is 10 bases long.

The immunoSEQ Assay, a bias-controlled multiplex PCR, was used to amplify TCRbeta CDR3 regions from genomic DNA. The published analysis was carried out like this. Within the assay, amplification of reference gene primers was used to estimate how many nucleated cells each sample contained. Sequence reads were collapsed and filtered to measure the absolute abundance of every unique TCRbeta CDR3 rearrangement. For each sample, productive Simpson clonality was calculated as the square root of Simpson's diversity index over productive rearrangements. Imported from immuneACCESS, the table was reduced by TCRdb to in-frame sequences with V and J called. These copies leave out some clones; in studies compared against another copy, an unresolved V gene accounts for under half, and the cause of the remainder is not known. For V, J and clone size, that table is used; D and trimming come from the DNA. The sample table lists more than 90,000 clones, approximately 87% of them with a count of one. Of the sample, roughly 8% falls within the top ten clones.

This record comes from a study of blood T cell repertoires in COVID-19 (dated by TCRdb to about 2020). Regarding the complete study: The collaborator samples originated in the United States, Italy and Spain and spanned the acute and convalescent phases of COVID-19. Samples were obtained from the ongoing ImmuneRACE study (first 160 participants) and from about 1,300 subjects provided by 6 global collaborators. The repertoires were made available in a free public database intended to serve as a resource for research on the immune response to SARS-CoV-2. Subjects who had been exposed to COVID-19, were actively infected with it, or had recovered from it provided the deeply sampled blood TCRbeta repertoires that made up the dataset. Nearly every sample came with metadata listing a de-identified subject ID, COVID-19 status, age in years and sex. The prospective study material was composed of cDNA or gDNA derived from T cells, B-cell-depleted T cells, or PBMCs. HLA class I and class II types, where available, came from metadata supplied by the sample provider rather than from assay-based typing.

The full study reports these points: Clinical and demographic metadata were provided uncurated, with the amount varying by source and participant.

Input material: peripheral blood. This chain is built from TRBV7-3 and TRBJ2-1; TRBD2 is a weak D gene call, 6 bases matching. This clonotype was sampled from a man in his 70s who had recovered from COVID-19. The base sequence is TGTGCCAGCAGCTTAAATTCCGGGAGCTACAATGAGCAGTTCTTC. It translates to CASSLNSGSYNEQFF.